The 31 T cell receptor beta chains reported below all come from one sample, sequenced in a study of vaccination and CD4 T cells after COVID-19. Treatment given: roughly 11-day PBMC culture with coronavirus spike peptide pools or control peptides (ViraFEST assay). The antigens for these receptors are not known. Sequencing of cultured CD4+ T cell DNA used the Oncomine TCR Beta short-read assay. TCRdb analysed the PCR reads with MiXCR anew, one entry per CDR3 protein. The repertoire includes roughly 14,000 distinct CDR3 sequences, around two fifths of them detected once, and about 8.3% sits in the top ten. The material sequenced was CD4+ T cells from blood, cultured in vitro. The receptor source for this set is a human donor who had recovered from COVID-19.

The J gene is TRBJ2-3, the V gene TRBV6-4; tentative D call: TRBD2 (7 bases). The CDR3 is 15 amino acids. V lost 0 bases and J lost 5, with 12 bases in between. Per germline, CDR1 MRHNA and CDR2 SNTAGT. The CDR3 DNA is TGTGCCAGCAGTGACTCATTGAGGGGGGGAGATACGCAGTATTTT. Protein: CASSDSLRGGDTQYF.

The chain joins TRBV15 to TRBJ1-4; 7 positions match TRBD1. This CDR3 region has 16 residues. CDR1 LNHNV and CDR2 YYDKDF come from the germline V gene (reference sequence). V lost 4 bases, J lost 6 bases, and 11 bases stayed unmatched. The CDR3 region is CATSKLKGGADEKLFF. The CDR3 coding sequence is TGTGCCACCAGCAAACTTAAAGGGGGCGCGGATGAAAAACTGTTTTTT.

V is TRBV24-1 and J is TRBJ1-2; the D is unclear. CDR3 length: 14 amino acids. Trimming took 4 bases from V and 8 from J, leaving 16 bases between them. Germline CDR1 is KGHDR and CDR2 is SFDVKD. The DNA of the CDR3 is TGTGCCACCAGTGAGGCAGGCCACGCGGGAGGCTACACCTTC. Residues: CATSEAGHAGGYTF.

For the CDR3, the DNA is TGTGCCAGCAGTCCTGTGCGGGCAAATGGCTACACCTTC. Its translation: CASSPVRANGYTF. The V gene is TRBV6-1, the J gene TRBJ1-2, with unresolved D. The V and J ends lost 5 bases and 6 bases respectively, with 13 bases between them. Germline V gene sequence: CDR1 MNHNS, CDR2 SASEGT. This CDR3 is built from 13 residues.

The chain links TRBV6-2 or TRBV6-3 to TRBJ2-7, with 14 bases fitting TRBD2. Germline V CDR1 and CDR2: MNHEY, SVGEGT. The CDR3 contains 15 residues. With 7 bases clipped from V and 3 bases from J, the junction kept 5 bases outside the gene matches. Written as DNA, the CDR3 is TGTGCCAGCACCCCGGGACTAGCGGGAGTCTACGAGCAGTACTTC. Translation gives CASTPGLAGVYEQYF.

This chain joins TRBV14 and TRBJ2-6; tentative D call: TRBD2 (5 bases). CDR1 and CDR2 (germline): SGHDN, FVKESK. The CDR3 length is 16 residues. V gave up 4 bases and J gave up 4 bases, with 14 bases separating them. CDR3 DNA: TGTGCCAGCAGCCCCCACGGGATGCAGGGGGCCAACGTCCTGACTTTC. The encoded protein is CASSPHGMQGANVLTF.

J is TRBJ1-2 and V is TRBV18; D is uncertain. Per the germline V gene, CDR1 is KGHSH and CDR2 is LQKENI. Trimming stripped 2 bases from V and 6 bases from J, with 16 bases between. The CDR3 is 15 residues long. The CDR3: CASSPSGGFLNGYTF. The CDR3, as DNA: TGTGCCAGCTCACCAAGTGGCGGCTTTCTGAATGGCTACACCTTC.

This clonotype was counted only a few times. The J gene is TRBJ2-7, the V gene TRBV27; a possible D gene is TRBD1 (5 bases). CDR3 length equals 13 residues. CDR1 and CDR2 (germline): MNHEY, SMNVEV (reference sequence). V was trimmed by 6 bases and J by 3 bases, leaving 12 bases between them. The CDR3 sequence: CASSPSTVYEQYF. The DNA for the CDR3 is TGTGCCAGCAGCCCCTCGACAGTCTACGAGCAGTACTTC.

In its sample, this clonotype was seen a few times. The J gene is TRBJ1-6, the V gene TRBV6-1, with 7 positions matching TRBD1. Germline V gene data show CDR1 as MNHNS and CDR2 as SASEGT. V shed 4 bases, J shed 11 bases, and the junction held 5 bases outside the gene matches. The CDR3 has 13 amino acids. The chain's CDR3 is CASSGDRVPPLHF. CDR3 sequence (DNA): TGTGCCAGCAGTGGTGACAGGGTTCCACCCCTCCACTTT.

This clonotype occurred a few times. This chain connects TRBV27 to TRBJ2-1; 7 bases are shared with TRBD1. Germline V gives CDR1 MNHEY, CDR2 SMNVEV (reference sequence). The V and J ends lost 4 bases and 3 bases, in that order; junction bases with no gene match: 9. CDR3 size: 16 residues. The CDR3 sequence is CASSSRGGPFYNEQFF. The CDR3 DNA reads TGTGCCAGCAGTTCCCGAGGGGGCCCTTTCTACAATGAGCAGTTCTTC.

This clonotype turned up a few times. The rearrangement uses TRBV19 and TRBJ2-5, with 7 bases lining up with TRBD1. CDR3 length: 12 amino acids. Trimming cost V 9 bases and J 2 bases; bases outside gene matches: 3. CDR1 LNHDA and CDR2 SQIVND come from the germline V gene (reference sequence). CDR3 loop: CASGDRQETQYF. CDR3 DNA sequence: TGTGCCAGCGGGGACAGACAAGAGACCCAGTACTTC.

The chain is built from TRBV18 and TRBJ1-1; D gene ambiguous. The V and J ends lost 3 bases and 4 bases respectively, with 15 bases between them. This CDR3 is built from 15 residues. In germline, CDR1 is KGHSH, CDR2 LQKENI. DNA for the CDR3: TGTGCCAGCTCACCCATAAACGGGGAGGCCACTGAAGCTTTCTTT. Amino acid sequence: CASSPINGEATEAFF.

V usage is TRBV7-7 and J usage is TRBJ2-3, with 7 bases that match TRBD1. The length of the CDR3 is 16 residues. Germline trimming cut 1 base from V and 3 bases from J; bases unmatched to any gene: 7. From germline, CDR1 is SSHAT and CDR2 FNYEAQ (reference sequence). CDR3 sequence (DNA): TGTGCCAGCAGCTTAGGGGGCCCACAGGGGACAGATACGCAGTATTTT. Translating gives CASSLGGPQGTDTQYF.

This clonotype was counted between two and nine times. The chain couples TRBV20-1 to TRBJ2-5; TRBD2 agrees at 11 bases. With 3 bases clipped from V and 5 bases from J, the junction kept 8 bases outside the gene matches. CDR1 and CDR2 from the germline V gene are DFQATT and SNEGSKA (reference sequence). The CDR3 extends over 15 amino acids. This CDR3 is CSARPRLAGRETQYF. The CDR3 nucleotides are TGCAGTGCTAGGCCCCGACTAGCGGGGCGGGAGACCCAGTACTTC.

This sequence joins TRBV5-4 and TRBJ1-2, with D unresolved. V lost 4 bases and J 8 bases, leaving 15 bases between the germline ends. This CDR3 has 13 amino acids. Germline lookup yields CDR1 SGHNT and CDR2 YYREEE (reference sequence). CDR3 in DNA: TGTGCCAGCAGCGTCCGCCCCACCGGGGGCTACACCTTC. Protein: CASSVRPTGGYTF. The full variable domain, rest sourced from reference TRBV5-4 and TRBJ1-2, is ETGVTQSPTHLIKTRGQQVTLRCSSQSGHNTVSWYQQALGQGPQFIFQYYREEENGRGNFPPRFSGLQFPNYSSELNVNALELDDSALYLCASSVRPTGGYTFGSGTRLTVV.

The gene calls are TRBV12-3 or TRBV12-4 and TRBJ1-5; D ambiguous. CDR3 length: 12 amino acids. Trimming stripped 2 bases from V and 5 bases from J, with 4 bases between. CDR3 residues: CASSLSHQPQHF. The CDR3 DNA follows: TGTGCCAGCAGTTTAAGCCATCAGCCCCAGCATTTT.

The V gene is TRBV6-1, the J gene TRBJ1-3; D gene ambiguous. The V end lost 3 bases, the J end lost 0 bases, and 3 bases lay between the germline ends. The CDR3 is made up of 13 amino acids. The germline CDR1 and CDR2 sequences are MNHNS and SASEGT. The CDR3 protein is CASSDNSGNTIYF. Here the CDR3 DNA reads TGTGCCAGCAGTGACAACTCTGGAAACACCATATATTTT.

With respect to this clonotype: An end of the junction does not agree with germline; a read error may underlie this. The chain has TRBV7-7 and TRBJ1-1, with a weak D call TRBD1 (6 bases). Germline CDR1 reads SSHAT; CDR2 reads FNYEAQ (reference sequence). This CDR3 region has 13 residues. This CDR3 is CASSPSQGGEAFF. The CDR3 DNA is TGTGCTAGCAGTCCATCACAGGGTGGTGAAGCTTTCTTT.

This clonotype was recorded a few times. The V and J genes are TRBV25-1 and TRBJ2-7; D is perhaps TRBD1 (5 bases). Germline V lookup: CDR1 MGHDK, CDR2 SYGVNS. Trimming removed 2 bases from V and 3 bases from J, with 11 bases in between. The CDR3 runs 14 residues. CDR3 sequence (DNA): TGTGCCAGCAGTGAAGTCAAGGGGTTCTACGAGCAGTACTTC. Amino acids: CASSEVKGFYEQYF.

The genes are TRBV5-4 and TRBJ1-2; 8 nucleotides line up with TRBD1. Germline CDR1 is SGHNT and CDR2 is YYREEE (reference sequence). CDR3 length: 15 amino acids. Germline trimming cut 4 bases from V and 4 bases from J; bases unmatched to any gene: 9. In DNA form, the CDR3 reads TGTGCCAGCAGCATGGACAGGGCTGAGTTCTATGGCTACACCTTC. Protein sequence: CASSMDRAEFYGYTF.

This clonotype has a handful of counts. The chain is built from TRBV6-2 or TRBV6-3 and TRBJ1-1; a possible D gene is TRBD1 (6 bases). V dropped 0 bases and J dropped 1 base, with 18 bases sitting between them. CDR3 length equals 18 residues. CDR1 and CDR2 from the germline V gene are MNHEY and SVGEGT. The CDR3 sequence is CASSYSTGPRAPNTEAFF. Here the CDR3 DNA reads TGTGCCAGCAGTTACTCGACAGGACCAAGGGCCCCGAACACTGAAGCTTTCTTT.

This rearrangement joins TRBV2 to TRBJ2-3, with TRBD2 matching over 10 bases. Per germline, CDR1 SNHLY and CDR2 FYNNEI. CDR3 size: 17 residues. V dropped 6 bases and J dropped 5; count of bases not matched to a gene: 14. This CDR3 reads CASRGLAWGRGIDTQYF. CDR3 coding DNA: TGTGCCAGCAGGGGACTAGCGTGGGGACGAGGGATAGATACGCAGTATTTT.

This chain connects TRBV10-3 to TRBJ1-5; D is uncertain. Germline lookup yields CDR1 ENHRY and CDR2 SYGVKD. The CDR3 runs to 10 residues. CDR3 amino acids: CGRQNQPQHF. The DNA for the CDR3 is TGTGGGAGACAAAATCAGCCCCAGCATTTT.

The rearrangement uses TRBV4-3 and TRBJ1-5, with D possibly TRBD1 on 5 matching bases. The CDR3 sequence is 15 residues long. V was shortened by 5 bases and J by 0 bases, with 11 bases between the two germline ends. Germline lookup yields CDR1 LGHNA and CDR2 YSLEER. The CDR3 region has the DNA TGCGCCAGCAGCTTGACAGTGGATAGCAATCAGCCCCAGCATTTT. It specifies CASSLTVDSNQPQHF.

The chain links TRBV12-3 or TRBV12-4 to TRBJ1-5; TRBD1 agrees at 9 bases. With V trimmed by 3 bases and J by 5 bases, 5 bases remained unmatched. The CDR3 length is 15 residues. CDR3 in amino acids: CASSLSWDRDQPQHF. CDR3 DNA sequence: TGTGCCAGCAGTTTGAGTTGGGACAGGGATCAGCCCCAGCATTTT.

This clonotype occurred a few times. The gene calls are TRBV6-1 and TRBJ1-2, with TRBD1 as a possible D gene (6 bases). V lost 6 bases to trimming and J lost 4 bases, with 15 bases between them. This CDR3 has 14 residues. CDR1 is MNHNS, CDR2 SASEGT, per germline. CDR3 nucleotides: TGTGCCAGCAGCGCAGATGGACAGACCTATGGCTACACCTTC. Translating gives CASSADGQTYGYTF.

The CDR3 bases are TGTGCCAGCAGTTTATCTGGGGAAGGCTACACCTTC. As protein: CASSLSGEGYTF. The J gene is TRBJ1-2, the V gene TRBV12-3 or TRBV12-4; D gene uncertain. With 2 bases removed from V and 8 bases from J, the gap between germline ends came to 9 bases. The CDR3 runs 12 residues.

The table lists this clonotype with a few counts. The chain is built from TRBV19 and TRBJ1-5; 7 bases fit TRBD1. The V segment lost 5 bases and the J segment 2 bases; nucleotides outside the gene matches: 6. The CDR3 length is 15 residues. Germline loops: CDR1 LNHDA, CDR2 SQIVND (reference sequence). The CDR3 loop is CASSDRAIGNQPQHF. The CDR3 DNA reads TGTGCCAGTAGTGACAGGGCCATCGGCAATCAGCCCCAGCATTTT. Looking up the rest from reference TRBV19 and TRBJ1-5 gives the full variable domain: DGGITQSPKYLFRKEGQNVTLSCEQNLNHDAMYWYRQDPGQGLRLIYYSQIVNDFQKGDIAEGYSVSREKKESFPLTVTSAQKNPTAFYLCASSDRAIGNQPQHFGDGTRLSIL.

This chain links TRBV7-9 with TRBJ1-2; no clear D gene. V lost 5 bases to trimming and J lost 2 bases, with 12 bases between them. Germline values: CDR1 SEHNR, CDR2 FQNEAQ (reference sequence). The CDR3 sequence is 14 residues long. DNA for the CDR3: TGTGCCAGCAGCGCCCCCTCATTGAACTATGGCTACACCTTC. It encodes CASSAPSLNYGYTF.

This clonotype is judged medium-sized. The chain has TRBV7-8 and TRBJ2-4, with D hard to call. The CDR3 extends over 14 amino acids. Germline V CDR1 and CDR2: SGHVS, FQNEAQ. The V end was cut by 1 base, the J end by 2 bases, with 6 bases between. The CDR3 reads CASSLDVSKNIQYF. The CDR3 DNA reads TGTGCCAGCAGCTTAGACGTATCCAAAAACATTCAGTACTTC.

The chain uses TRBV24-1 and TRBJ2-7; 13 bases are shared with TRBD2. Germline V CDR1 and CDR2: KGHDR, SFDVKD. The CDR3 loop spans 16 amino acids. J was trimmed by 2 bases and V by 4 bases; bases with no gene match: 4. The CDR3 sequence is CATSERGLAGTYEQYF. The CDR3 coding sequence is TGTGCCACCAGTGAGCGGGGACTAGCGGGGACCTACGAGCAGTACTTC.